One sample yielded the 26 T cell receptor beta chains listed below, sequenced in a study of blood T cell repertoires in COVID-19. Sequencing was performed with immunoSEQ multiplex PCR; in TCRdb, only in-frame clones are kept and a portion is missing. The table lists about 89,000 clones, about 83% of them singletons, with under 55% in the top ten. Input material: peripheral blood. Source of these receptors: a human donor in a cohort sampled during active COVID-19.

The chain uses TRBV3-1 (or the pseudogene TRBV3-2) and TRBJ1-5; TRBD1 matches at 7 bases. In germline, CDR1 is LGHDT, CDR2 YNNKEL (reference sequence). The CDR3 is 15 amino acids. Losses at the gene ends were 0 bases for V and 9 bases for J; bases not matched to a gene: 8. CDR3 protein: CASSQDRGGWGPQHF. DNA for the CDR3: TGTGCCAGCAGCCAAGATCGAGGGGGCTGGGGGCCCCAGCATTTT.

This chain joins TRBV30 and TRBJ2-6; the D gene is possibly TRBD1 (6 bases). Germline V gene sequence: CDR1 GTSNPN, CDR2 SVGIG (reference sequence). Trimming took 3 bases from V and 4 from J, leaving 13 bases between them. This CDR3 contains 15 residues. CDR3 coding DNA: TGTGCCTGGAGGATACAGGGTGGAGGGGCCAACGTCCTGACTTTC. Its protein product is CAWRIQGGGANVLTF.

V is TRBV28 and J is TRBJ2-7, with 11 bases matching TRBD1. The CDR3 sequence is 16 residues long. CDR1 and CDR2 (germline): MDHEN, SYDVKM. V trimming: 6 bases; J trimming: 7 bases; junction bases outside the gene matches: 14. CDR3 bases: TGTGCCAGCAGCCCCTTTCGGACAGGGGGCTTGGTAGAGCAGTACTTC. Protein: CASSPFRTGGLVEQYF.

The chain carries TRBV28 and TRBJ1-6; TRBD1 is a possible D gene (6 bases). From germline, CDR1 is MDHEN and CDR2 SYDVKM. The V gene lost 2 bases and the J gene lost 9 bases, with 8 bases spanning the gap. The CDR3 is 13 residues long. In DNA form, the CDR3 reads TGTGCCAGCAGTTTAGAGGGGGTTTCACCCCTCCACTTT. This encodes CASSLEGVSPLHF.

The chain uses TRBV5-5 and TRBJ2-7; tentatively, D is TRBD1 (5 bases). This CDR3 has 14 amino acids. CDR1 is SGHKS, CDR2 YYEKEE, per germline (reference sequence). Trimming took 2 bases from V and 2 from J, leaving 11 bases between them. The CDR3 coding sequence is TGTGCCAGCAGCTTCTGGGGCAGCGCCTACGAGCAGTACTTC. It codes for CASSFWGSAYEQYF.

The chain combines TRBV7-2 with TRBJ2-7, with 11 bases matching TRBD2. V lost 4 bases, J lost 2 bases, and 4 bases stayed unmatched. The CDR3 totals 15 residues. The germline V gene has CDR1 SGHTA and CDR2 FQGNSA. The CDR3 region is CASSSLAGGPYEQYF. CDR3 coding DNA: TGTGCCAGCAGCTCTCTAGCGGGAGGCCCCTACGAGCAGTACTTC. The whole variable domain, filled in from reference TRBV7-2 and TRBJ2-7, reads GAGVSQSPSNKVTEKGKDVELRCDPISGHTALYWYRQSLGQGLEFLIYFQGNSAPDKSGLPSDRFSAERTGGSVSTLTIQRTQQEDSAVYLCASSSLAGGPYEQYFGPGTRLTVT.

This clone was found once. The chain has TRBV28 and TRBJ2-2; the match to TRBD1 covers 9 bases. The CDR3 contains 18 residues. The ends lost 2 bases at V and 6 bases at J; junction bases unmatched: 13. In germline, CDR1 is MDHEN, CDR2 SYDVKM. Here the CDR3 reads CASSLMGQGFNRAGELFF. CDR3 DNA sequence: TGTGCCAGCAGTTTAATGGGACAGGGTTTTAATCGCGCCGGGGAGCTGTTTTTT. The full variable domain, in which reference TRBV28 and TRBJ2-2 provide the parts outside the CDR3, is DVKVTQSSRYLVKRTGEKVFLECVQDMDHENMFWYRQDPGLGLRLIYFSYDVKMKEKGDIPEGYSVSREKKERFSLILESASTNQTSMYLCASSLMGQGFNRAGELFFGEGSRLTVL.

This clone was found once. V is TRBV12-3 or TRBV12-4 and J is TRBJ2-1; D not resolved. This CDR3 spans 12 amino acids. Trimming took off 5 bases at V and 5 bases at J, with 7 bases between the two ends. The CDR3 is CASSLRDNEQFF. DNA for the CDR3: TGTGCCAGCAGTCTACGGGACAATGAGCAGTTCTTC.

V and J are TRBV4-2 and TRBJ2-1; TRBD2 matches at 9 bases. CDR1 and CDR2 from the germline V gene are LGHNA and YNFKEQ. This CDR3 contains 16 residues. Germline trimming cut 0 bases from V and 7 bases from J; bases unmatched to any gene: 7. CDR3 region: CASSQEDSGRGNEQFF. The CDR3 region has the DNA TGTGCCAGCAGCCAAGAGGATAGCGGGAGAGGGAATGAGCAGTTCTTC.

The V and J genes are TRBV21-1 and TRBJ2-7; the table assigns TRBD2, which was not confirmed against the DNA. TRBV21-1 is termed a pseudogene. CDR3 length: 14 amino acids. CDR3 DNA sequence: TGTGCCAGCAGGAGGGCGGGGGGCTCCTACGAGCAGTACTTC. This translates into CASRRAGGSYEQYF.

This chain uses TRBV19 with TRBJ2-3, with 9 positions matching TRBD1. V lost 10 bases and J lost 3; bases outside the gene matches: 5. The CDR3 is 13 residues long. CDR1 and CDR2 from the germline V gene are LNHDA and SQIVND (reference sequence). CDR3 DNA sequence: TGTGCCACTAAAGGGACAGGGACAGATACGCAGTATTTT. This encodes CATKGTGTDTQYF.

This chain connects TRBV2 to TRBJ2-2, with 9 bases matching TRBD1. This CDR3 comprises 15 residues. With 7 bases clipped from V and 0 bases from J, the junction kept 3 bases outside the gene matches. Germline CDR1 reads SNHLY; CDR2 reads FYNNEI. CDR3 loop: CASKRQGANTGELFF. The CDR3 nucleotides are TGTGCCAGCAAGAGACAGGGGGCGAACACCGGGGAGCTGTTTTTT.

The CDR3 sequence is CASSFSNQPQHF. The CDR3 DNA reads as TGTGCCAGCAGTTTCTCTAATCAGCCCCAGCATTTT. The genes are TRBV28 and TRBJ1-5; unclear D gene. V lost 3 bases and J lost 4, with 4 bases in between. The germline V gene encodes CDR1 MDHEN and CDR2 SYDVKM. This CDR3 is built from 12 residues.

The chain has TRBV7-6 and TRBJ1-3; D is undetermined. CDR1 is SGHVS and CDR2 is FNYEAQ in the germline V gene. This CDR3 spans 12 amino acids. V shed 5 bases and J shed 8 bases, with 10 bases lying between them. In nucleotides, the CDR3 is TGTGCCAGCAGCGCTACGGGGTACACCATATATTTT. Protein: CASSATGYTIYF.

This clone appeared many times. The CDR3 is CASCGGGATLETEAFF. The CDR3 nucleotides read TGTGCCAGCTGCGGCGGGGGGGCCACTTTAGAGACTGAAGCTTTCTTT. The chain couples TRBV27 to TRBJ1-1, with D possibly matching TRBD1 (6 bases). The CDR3 totals 16 residues. V lost 8 bases and J lost 5, with 24 bases in between. Germline assignment: CDR1 MNHEY and CDR2 SMNVEV (reference sequence).

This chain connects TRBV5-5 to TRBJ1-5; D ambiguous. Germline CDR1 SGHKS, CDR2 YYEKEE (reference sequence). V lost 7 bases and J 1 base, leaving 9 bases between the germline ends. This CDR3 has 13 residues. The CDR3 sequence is CASVLRSNQPQHF. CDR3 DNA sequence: TGTGCCAGCGTTCTCCGGAGCAATCAGCCCCAGCATTTT.

The CDR3 spells CASSLDGPRGEQYF. The CDR3 nucleotides are TGTGCCAGCAGCTTAGACGGACCCCGGGGCGAGCAGTACTTC. The genes are TRBV11-1 and TRBJ2-7; TRBD2 might be the D (5 bases). Trimming removed 1 base from V and 6 bases from J, with 13 bases in between. Germline V gene lookup returns CDR1 SGHAT and CDR2 FQDESV (reference sequence). The CDR3 runs to 14 residues.

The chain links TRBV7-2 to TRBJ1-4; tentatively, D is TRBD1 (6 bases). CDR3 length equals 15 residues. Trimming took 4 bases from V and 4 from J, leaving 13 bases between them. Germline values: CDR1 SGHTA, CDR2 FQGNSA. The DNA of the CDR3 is TGTGCCAGCAGCTCCTCGGGAGGGGGTAATGAAAAACTGTTTTTT. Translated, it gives CASSSSGGGNEKLFF.

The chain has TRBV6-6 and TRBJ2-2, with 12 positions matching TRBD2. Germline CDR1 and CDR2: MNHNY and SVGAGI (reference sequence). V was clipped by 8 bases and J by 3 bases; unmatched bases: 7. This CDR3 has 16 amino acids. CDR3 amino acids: CASFPSGRAHTGELFF. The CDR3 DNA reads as TGTGCCAGCTTTCCTAGCGGGAGGGCCCACACCGGGGAGCTGTTTTTT.

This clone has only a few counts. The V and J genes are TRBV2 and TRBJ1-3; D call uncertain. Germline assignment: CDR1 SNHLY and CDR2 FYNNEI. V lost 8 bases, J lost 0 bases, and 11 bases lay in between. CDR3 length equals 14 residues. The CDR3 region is CASVMGSSGNTIYF. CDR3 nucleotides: TGTGCCAGCGTAATGGGGAGCTCTGGAAACACCATATATTTT. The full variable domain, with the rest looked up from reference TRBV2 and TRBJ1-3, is EPEVTQTPSHQVTQMGQEVILRCVPISNHLYFYWYRQILGQKVEFLVSFYNNEISEKSEIFDDQFSVERPDGSNFTLKIRSTKLEDSAMYFCASVMGSSGNTIYFGEGSWLTVV.

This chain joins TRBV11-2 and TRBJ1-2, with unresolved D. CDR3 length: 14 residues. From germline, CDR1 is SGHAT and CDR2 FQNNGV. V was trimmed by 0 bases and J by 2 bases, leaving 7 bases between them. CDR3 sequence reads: CASSLDHGNYGYTF. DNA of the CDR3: TGTGCCAGCAGCTTAGATCACGGGAACTATGGCTACACCTTC. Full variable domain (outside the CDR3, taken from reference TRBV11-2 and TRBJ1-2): EAGVAQSPRYKIIEKRQSVAFWCNPISGHATLYWYQQILGQGPKLLIQFQNNGVVDDSQLPKDRFSAERLKGVDSTLKIQPAKLEDSAVYLCASSLDHGNYGYTFGSGTRLTVV.

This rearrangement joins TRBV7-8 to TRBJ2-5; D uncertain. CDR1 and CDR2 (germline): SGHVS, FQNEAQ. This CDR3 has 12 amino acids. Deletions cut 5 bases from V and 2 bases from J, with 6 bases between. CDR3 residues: CASSTEQETQYF. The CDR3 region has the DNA TGTGCCAGCAGCACAGAACAAGAGACCCAGTACTTC.

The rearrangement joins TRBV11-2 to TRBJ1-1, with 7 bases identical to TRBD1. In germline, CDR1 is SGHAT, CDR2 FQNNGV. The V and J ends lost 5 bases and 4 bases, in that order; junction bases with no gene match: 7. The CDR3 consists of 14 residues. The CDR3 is CASSPTQGFTEAFF. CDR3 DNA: TGTGCCAGCAGCCCAACACAGGGGTTCACTGAAGCTTTCTTT.

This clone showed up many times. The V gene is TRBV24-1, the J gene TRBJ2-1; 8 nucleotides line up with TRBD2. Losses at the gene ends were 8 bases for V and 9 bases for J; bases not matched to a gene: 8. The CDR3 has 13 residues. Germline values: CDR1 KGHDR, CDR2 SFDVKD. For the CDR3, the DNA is TGTGCCACCAATAATGCGGGAGGTGGTGAGCAGTTCTTC. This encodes CATNNAGGGEQFF.

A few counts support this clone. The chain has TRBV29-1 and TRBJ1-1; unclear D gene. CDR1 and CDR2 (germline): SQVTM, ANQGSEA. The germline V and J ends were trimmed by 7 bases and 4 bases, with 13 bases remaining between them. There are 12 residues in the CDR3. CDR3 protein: CSAIGGITEAFF. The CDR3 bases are TGCAGCGCGATCGGAGGGATCACTGAAGCTTTCTTT. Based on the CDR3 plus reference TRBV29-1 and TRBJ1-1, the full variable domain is SAVISQKPSRDICQRGTSLTIQCQVDSQVTMMFWYRQQPGQSLTLIATANQGSEATYESGFVIDKFPISRPNLTFSTLTVSNMSPEDSSIYLCSAIGGITEAFFGQGTRLTVV.

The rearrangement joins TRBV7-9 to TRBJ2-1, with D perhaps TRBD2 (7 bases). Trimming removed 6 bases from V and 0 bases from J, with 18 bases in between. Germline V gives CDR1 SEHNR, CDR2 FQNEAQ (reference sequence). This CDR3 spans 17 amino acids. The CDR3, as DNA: TGTGCCAGCAGGAGGGGGGGTGCGGGCATCTCCTACAATGAGCAGTTCTTC. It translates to CASRRGGAGISYNEQFF.